The present entry profiles one T cell receptor beta chain with its context. Its antigen has not been determined. Base qualities are not recorded, but no much larger clone differs from it by a single base. From the second PCR step on, the TCR alpha and beta chain libraries were amplified in separate reactions. Donor CMV status was determined by IFNgamma production from CD4+ T cells after overnight stimulation of fresh PBMCs with CMV viral lysate. Miltenyi beads were used first to positively select CD4 T cells, and CD8 T cells were then positively selected from the CD4-negative fraction. Cells were stained for CD3, CD4, CD8, CD45RA, CD27 and a live/dead dye and were sorted on a BD Aria II into four subsets based on CD45RA and CD27. Effector memory cells were sorted as CD45RA-CD27-, whereas EMRA cells were sorted as CD45RA+CD27-. Blood came from three healthy volunteers, each fractionated into CD4 and CD8 T cells and then into four differentiation subsets. About 0.13 L of peripheral blood was collected from each donor, and PBMC were isolated by Ficoll-Paque PLUS density-gradient centrifugation. Sorted cells were lysed in RLT buffer, and RNA was extracted with a Qiagen RNeasy kit and stored at -80°C.

This record belongs to a study of naive and memory T cell subsets (dated by TCRdb to 2017 to 2019). About the study as a whole: An open-source, UMI-based TCR alpha and beta sequencing pipeline was applied to sorted naive and memory peripheral blood T cell subsets. RNA was DNase-treated and reverse transcribed with TCR constant-region primers, mostly using SuperScript III. The functional CMV T cell responses agreed completely with IgG serology results.

What the authors observed across the whole study: In both CD4 and CD8 cells, going from naive through CM, EM and EMRA, the Gini index went up while Shannon and inverse Simpson diversity went down. Following error correction, more than 95% of naive TCR sequences occurred only once, which made naive abundance distributions much steeper than those of memory subsets. RNA-based TCR counts may be influenced by expression changes linked to T cell activation and differentiation. Clonotypes were defined as single alpha or beta chain sequences, not paired alpha/beta receptors. No ground truth was available to validate the repertoire findings for the naive and memory subsets. TCR abundance followed a power law whose exponent differed between naive and memory subsets but was consistent across the three individuals.

CDR1 and CDR2 were assigned from the germline V gene (reference sequence) as LGHDT and YNNKEL. The CDR3 goes from the cysteine to the phenylalanine over 16 residues. Only the CDR3 DNA stays, 48 bases, in frame from base 1. V and J are trimmed by 4 bases and 4 bases, and the gene matches miss 10 bases of the junction. Libraries were built with UMI-ligation and nested PCR. An equimolar mix of two oligonucleotides covering both TRBC1 and TRBC2 was used as the beta constant-region primer. A single-stranded oligonucleotide bearing the SP2 primer plus a 12-nucleotide UMI was ligated onto the 3' end of the cDNA by T4 RNA ligase 1. Four rounds of PCR were used to amplify ligated cDNA, with nested alpha and beta constant-region primers being used together with the SP2 primer. The ligation reaction was incubated at 16°C for about 19-24 hours. To avoid over-amplification, PCR2 was usually performed as a SYBR Green qPCR and halted once a predetermined threshold was reached. Every purification after the first one was done using Agencourt AMPure XP magnetic beads. Libraries were quantified by Qubit and checked on a TapeStation, where a main peak was expected near 650 bp. Pooled libraries were sequenced on an Illumina MiSeq with v2 2x251 paired-end kits, typically giving roughly 0.9-2.1 million reads per sample. Each sample library was pooled at approximately 4.2 nM, and roughly 4.5-7% PhiX was included to improve cluster recognition. The authors processed their data as follows. FASTQ reads processed by Demultiplexor were assigned V and J genes by Decombinator through tag matching that tolerated a single base-pair mismatch. Collapsinator used UMIs to correct both sequencing errors and frequency errors arising from PCR heterogeneity. TCRs were translated and CDR3s were extracted from the conserved cysteine to the FGXG phenylalanine by CDR3Translator, with non-productive sequences being flagged. Gini, Shannon entropy and inverse Simpson indices were calculated on repertoires subsampled to equal numbers of UMI-defined TCRs. Power-law fits to clonotype abundance distributions were performed by maximum likelihood within the linear range. When run on a single naive CD8 sample, MIGEC and the pipeline yielded similar UMI counts, similar unique TCR numbers and similar clonal distributions. The repertoires were searched for approximately 7,000 CMV-associated CDR3 sequences that had been compiled from VDJdb and a published dataset. TCRdb cleaned the public reads at Q25 with fastp, built clones with MiXCR and kept in-frame beta chains. CDR3 protein duplicates are merged, each entry listing the most common genes and DNA. V and J calls and clone size were set by TCRdb, not the authors. The sample table shows roughly 31,000 distinct CDR3 sequences, and around 11% are seen once. The ten largest clonotypes hold more than 15% of the sample.

Sequenced sample: effector memory CD4+ T cells from blood. Explained via the paper, the cell subset or site label denotes: effector memory, CD45RA- CD27-. The rearrangement joined TRBV3-1 to TRBJ1-2, with 9 bases in between that match TRBD1. This TCR came from a human donor in good health. The DNA reads TGTGCCAGCAGCCCAACCGGGACAGGGAGGGTCTATGGCTACACCTTC. Its product reads: CASSPTGTGRVYGYTF.